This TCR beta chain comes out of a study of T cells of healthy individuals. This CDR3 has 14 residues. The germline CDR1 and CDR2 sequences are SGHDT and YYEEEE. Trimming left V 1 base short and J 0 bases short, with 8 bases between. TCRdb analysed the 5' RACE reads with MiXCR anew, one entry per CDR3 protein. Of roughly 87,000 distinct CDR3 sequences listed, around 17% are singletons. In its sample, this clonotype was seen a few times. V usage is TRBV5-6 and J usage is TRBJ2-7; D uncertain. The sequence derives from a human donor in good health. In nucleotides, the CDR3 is TGTGCCAGCAGCTTGACATTCTCCTCCTACGAGCAGTACTTC. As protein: CASSLTFSSYEQYF.